This TCR beta chain comes out of a study of breast tumors, draining lymph nodes, adjacent tissues. Points from the study as a whole: Data only fit, rather than demonstrated, lymph node origin of most tumor T cells. The data were judged consistent with most tumor T cells coming from lymph node and expanding in tumor. Compared with basal-like, luminal-like tumors shared significantly more repertoire with nontumor tissue.

Samples came from axillary lymph nodes draining the breast cancer. The length of the CDR3 is 14 residues. Germline loops: CDR1 SSHAT, CDR2 FNYEAQ (reference sequence). TCRdb reprocessed the multiplex PCR reads with MiXCR, giving one entry per CDR3 protein. This sample has approximately 280,000 distinct CDR3 sequences; 30% occur once, and the top ten carry roughly 1.1%. Concerning this clonotype: Its target is unknown. The junction differs from germline at one of its ends, possibly a read error.

This sequence originates from a female donor with breast cancer. Some clones in this sample may be carry-over from other donors' samples. The sequenced material came from axillary lymph node tissue. The rearrangement uses TRBV7-7 and TRBJ1-6, with 7 bases that match TRBD1. CDR3 sequence: CASSSDRANSPLHF. The DNA of the CDR3 is TGTGCTAGCAGCTCTGACAGGGCGAATTCACCCCTCCACTTT.